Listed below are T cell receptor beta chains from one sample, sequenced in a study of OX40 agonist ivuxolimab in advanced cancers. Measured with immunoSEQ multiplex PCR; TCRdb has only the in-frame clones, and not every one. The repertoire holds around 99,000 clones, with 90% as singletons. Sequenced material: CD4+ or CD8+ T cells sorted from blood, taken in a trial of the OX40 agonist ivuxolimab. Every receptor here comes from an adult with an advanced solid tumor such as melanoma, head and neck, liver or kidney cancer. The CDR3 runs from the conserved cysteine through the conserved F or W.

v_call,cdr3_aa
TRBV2,CASSYRQGGETQYF
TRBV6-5,CASRYTGTGQYEQYF
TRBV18,CASSLGGKGAFF
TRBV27,CASSLPPGELFF
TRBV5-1,CASSLSGQSQEKLFF
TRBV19,CASSLAEQPQHF
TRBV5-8,CASSLGLAVYNEQFF
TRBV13,CASSLTGNLNTEAFF
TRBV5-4,CASSSPGQRAEAFF
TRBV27,CASSLSQGFGGLFF
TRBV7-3,CASSSGVFYGYTF
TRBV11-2,CASSPTGDLRDGYTF
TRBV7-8,CASSLLAGANTGELFF
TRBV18,CASSPRQGATGELFF
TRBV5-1,CASSLAGRSPLHF
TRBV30,CAWQRDRGSEQYF
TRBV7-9,CASSTSPTGLMRTFF
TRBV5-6,CASSERTKISGNTIYF
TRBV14,CASSQETATEAFF
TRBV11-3,CASSLGAGANNEQFF
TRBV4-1,CASSQDVAGHNEQFF
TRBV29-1,CSGGGQPYGYTF
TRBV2,CASTQDRASNQPQHF
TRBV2,CASSRWAGGDNEQFF
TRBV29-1,CSVEALSRGAVF
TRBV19,CASKSRRGGSTDTQYF
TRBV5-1,CASSSSPTSGNYEQYF
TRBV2,CASSRDRGTGELFF
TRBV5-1,CASSLVGGLYNEQFF
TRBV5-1,CASSLARQPPNEQFF
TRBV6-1,CASSEGGGQKETQYF
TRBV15,CATSRAGQGSGTQYF
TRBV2,CASSERAGAYNSPLHF
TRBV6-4,CATPGGRLYEQYF
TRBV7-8,CASRARGFGGELFF
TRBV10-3,CAIRQGQVDSGANVLTF
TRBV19,CASSTTRQGEKLFF
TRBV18,CASSPRQVNTEAFF
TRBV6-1,CAAQGGGNQPQHF
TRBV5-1,CASSLGTGVGFAYTF
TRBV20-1,CSAKTGTLQFF
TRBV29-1,CSVAKLMNTEAFF
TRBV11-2,CASSFTRGPRGKTQYF
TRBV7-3,CASSLTGLAGKETQYF
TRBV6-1,CASSEAPGVNTEAFF
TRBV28,CASSLDEGGTGELFF
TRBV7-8,CASSLSLAGAPTSEQFF
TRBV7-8,CASSPGLAVYNEQFF
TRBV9,CASSVGTGVADTQYF
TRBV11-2,CASSLVDRGREETQYF
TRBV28,CASSSPSGSVRGTQYF